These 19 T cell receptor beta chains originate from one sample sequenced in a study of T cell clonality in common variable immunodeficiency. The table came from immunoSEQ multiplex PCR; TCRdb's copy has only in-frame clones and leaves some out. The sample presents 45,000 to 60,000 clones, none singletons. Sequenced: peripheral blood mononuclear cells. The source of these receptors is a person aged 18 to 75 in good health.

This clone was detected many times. CDR3 DNA, as far as it was read: TGTGCCACCAAAACAGGCTTAAACCTGAACACTGAA. Its translation is CATKTGLNLNTE. The full CDR3 protein reads CATKTGLNLNTEAFF. J is TRBJ1-1 and V is TRBV19, with D tentatively TRBD1 (5 bases). Sequencing ends 3 residues short of the CDR3 end; the germline J gene provides the rest. This CDR3 spans 15 amino acids. The germline V and J ends were trimmed by 10 bases and 0 bases, with 18 bases remaining between them. Germline assignment: CDR1 LNHDA and CDR2 SQIVND (reference sequence).

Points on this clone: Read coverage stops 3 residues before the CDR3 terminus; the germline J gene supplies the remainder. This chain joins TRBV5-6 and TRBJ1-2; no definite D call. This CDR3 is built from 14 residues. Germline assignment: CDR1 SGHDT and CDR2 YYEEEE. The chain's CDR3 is CASSPVPNSYDYTF. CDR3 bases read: TGTGCCAGCAGCCCCGTTCCCAACTCCTACGAC.

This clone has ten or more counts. CDR3 DNA (partial): TGCGCCAGCAGCCAAGTAGGAACGGGGGTAATATCAGATACG. Translating gives CASSQVGTGVISDT. The entire CDR3 reads CASSQVGTGVISDTQYF. The chain links TRBV4-1 to TRBJ2-3, with a possible D match to TRBD2 (6 bases). The read comes to an end 3 residues before the CDR3 does, leaving the germline J gene to fill in the end. The CDR3 is made up of 17 amino acids. Germline V gene data show CDR1 as MGHRA and CDR2 as YSYEKL. The germline V and J ends were trimmed by 1 base and 4 bases, with 18 bases remaining between them.

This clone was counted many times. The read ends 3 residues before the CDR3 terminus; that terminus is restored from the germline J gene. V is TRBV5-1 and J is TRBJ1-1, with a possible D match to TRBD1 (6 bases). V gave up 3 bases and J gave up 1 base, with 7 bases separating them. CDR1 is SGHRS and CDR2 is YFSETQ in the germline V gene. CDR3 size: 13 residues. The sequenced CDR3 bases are TGCGCCAGCAGCTCGGGACAGAACACTGAA. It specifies CASSSGQNTE. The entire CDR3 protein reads CASSSGQNTEAFF.

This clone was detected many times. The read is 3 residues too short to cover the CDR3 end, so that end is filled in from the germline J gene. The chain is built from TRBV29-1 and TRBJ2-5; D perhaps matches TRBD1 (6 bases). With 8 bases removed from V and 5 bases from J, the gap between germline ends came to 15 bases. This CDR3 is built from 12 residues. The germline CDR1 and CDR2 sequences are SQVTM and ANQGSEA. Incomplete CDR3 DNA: TGCAGCTCTAGCACAGGGTTGGAGACC. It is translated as CSSSTGLET. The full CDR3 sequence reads CSSSTGLETQYF.

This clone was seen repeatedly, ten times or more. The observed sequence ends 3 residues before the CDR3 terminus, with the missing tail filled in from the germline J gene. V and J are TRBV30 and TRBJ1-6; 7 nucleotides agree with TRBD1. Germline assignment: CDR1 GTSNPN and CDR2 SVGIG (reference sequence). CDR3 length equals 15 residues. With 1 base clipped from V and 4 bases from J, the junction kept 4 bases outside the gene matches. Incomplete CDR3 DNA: TGTGCCTGGAGTGCCGGGACAGCTTATAATTCACCC. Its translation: CAWSAGTAYNSP. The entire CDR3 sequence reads CAWSAGTAYNSPLHF.

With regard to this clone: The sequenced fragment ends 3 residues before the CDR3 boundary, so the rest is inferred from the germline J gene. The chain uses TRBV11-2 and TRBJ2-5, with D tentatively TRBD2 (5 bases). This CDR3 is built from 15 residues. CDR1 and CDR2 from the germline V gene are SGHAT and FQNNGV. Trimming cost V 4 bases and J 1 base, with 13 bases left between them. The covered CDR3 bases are TGTGCCAGCAGCTCCGGCCGGGGATCCCAAGAGACC. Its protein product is CASSSGRGSQET. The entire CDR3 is CASSSGRGSQETQYF.

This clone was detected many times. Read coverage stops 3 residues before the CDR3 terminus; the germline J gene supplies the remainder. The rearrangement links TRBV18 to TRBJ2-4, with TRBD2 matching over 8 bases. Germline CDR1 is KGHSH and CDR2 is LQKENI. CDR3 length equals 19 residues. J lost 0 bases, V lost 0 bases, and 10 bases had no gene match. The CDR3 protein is CASSPPFVSGDLAKNIQYF. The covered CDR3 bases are TGTGCCAGCTCACCACCTTTTGTTAGCGGGGATCTAGCCAAAAACATT.

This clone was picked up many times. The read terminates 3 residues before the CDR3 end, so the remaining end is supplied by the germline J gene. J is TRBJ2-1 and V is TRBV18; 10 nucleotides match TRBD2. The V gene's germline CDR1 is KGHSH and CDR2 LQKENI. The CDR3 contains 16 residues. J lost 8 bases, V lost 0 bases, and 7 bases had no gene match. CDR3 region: CASSPPKRGGDDEQFF. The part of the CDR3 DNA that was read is TGTGCCAGCTCACCACCCAAGCGGGGGGGTGATGATGAG.

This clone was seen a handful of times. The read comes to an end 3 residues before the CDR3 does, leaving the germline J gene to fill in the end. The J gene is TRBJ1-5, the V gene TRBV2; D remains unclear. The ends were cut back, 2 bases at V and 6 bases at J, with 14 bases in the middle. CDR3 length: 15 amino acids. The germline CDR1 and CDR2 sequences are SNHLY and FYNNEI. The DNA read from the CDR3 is TGTGCCAGCAGTGAAAACCTAATAAGTGCTCAGCCC. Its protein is CASSENLISAQP. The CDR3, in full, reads CASSENLISAQPQHF.

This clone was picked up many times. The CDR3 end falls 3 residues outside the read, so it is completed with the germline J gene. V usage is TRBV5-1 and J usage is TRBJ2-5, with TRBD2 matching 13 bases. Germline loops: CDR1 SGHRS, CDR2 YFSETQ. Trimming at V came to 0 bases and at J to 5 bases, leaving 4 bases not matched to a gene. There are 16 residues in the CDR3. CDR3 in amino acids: CASSLGLAGGSETQYF. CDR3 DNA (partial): TGCGCCAGCAGCTTGGGACTAGCGGGGGGTTCGGAGACC.

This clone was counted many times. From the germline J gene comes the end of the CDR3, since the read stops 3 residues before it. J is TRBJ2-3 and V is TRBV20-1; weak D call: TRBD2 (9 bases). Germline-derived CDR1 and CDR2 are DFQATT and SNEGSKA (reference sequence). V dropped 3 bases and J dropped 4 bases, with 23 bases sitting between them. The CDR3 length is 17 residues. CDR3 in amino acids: CSASSSGGTQGADTQYF. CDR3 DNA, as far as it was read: TGCAGTGCTAGCTCGAGCGGGGGGACACAGGGGGCAGATACG.

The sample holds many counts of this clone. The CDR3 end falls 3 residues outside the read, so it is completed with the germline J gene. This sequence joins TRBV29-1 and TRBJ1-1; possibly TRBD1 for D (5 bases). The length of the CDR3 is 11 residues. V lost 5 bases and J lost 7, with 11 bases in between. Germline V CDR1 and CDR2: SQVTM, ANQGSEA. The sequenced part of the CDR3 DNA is TGCAGCGTTATACGGGACTTTGAA. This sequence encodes CSVIRDFE. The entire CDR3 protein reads CSVIRDFEAFF.

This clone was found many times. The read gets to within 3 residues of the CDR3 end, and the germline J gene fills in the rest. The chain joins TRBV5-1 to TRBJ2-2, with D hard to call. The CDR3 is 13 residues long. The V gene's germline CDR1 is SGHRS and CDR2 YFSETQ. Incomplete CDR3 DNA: TGCGCCAGCAGTGGCCTCACTAATGAAAAG. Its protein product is CASSGLTNEK. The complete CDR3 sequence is CASSGLTNEKLFF.

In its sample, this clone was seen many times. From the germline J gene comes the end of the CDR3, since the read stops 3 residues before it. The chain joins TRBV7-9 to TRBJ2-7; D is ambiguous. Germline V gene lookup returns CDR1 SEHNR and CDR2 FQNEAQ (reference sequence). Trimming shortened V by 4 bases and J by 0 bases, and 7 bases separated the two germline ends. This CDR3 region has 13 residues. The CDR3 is CASSYRGSYEQYF. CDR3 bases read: TGTGCCAGCAGCTACAGAGGCTCCTACGAG. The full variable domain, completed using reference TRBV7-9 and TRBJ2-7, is DTGVSQNPRHKITKRGQNVTFRCDPISEHNRLYWYRQTLGQGPEFLTYFQNEAQLEKSRLLSDRFSAERPKGSFSTLEIQRTEQGDSAMYLCASSYRGSYEQYFGPGTRLTVT.

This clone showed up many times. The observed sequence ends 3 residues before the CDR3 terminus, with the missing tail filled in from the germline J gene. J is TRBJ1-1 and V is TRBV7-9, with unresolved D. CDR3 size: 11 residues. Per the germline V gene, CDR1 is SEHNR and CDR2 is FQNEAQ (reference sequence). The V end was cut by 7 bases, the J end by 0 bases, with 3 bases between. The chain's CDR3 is CASNMNTEAFF. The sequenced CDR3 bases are TGTGCCAGCAATATGAACACTGAA. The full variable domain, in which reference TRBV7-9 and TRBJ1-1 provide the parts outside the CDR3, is DTGVSQNPRHKITKRGQNVTFRCDPISEHNRLYWYRQTLGQGPEFLTYFQNEAQLEKSRLLSDRFSAERPKGSFSTLEIQRTEQGDSAMYLCASNMNTEAFFGQGTRLTVV.

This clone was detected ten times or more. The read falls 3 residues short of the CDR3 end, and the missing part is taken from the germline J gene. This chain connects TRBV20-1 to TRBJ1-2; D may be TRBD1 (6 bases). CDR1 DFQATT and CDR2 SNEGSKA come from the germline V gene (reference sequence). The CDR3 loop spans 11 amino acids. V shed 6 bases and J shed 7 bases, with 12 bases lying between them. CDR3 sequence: CSAFGGAGYTF. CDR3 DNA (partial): TGCAGTGCCTTTGGGGGGGCTGGC.

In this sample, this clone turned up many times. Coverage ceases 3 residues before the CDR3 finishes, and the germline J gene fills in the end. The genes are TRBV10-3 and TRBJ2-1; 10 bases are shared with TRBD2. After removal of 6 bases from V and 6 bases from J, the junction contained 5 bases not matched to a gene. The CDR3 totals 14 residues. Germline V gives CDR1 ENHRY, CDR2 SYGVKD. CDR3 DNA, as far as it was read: TGTGCCATCAGATTAGCGGGGGGTCTCAATGAG. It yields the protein CAIRLAGGLNE. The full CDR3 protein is CAIRLAGGLNEQFF.

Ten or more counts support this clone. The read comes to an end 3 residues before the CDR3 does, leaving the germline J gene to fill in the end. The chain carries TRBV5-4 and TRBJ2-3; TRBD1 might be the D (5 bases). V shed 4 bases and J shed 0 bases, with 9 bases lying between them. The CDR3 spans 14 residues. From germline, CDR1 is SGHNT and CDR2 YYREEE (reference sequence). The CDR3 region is CASSVDTSTDTQYF. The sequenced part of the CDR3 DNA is TGTGCCAGCAGCGTGGACACCAGCACAGATACG.